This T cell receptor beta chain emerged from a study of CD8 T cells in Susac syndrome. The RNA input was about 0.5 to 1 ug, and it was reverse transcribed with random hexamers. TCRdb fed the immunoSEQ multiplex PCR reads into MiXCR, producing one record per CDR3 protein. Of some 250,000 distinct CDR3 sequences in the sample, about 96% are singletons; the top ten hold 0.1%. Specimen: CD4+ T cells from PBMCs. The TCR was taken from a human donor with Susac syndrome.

The CDR3 nucleotides read TGCGCCAGCAGCCAAGGCCGGGACAGGGGGCGCGGGGTTAACTATGGCTACACCTTC. It codes for CASSQGRDRGRGVNYGYTF. The chain uses TRBV4-1 and TRBJ1-2; 12 bases are a match to TRBD1. This CDR3 has 19 residues. CDR1 and CDR2 (germline): MGHRA, YSYEKL. Germline trimming cut 1 base from V and 1 base from J; bases unmatched to any gene: 10.